These T cell receptor beta chains were read from a single sample in a study of blood T cell repertoires in COVID-19. Method: immunoSEQ multiplex PCR; TCRdb's copy keeps in-frame clones and lacks some. Here the sample spans some 270,000 clones, 75% to 90% being singletons. The specimen was PBMCs or T cells enriched from blood (not recorded which). The source of these receptors is a woman aged 30 to 39 with acute COVID-19. CDR3s leave out the opening cysteine and the closing phenylalanine or tryptophan. A clone size is listed for some rows: how often the clone was seen (once, few, many), or a class if it is expanded.

clone_size	v_call	cdr3_aa
-	TRBV6-2/TRBV6-3	ASSYWPLDYGYT
-	TRBV27	ASSPKTGGSYEQY
-	TRBV7-2	ASSLGQEDEQY
-	TRBV7-9	ASSPTGVVEKLF
-	TRBV5-6	ASTLGGDGELF
-	TRBV5-1	ATQIIPGTPQETQY
-	TRBV19	ASRRSGANVLT
-	TRBV6-5	ASSYGGTSYEQY
-	TRBV9	ASSTGQGAGEKLF
-	TRBV27	ASSLSLAEPRRNYEQY
-	TRBV6-5	ASSSPQGRGGYT
-	TRBV19	ASRLSNQPQH
-	TRBV27	ASSLKPGTGIDEQF
-	TRBV28	ASSWMEEVYGNTIY
few	TRBV28	ASSLSGNEQY
-	TRBV7-9	ASSTGTSGILPYEQY
-	TRBV9	ASSVEGGQVQY
-	TRBV10-2	ASSDQTGGLNEQF